The 22 T cell receptor delta chains below all came from one sample that was sequenced in a study of gamma-delta T cells after stem cell transplantation (dated by TCRdb to the mid-2010s). Receptor libraries were prepared by RT-PCR. TCRdb lists the instrument as Illumina MiSeq. TCRdb called clones afresh from the public reads with CATT; identical DNA rows were later merged. This sample holds some 980 delta-chain clones; about an eighth were observed only once. The ten largest account for over 25% of the sample. Sequenced input: gamma-delta T cells. The receptors were sampled from a human donor. It is not recorded whose cells these are; they may come from a transplant donor.

The sample holds a few counts of this clone. A far larger clone is only one base removed, so a read error is likely. Different DNA sequences within this sample yield the same CDR3. The V call is TRDV1, the J call TRDJ1; 8 bases match TRDD3. V was pared by 5 bases and J by 0 bases, with 23 bases of the junction left unmatched. The CDR3 covers 21 residues. Germline CDR1 is TSWWSYY and CDR2 is QGS. CDR3 DNA sequence: TGTGCTCTTGGGCCCCCTTTGGCCCAAATTGGTACTGGGGGGTACACCGATAAACTCATCTTT. Its translation is CALGPPLAQIGTGGYTDKLIF.

This clone is termed large. This chain joins TRDV2 and TRDJ1, with 9 bases that match TRDD3. This CDR3 is built from 14 residues. The germline V gene encodes CDR1 GEAIGNYY and CDR2 EKD. Trimming cost V 1 base and J 9 bases; bases outside gene matches: 8. The CDR3 coding sequence is TGTGCCTGTGACACGGTAGGGGATACGTTAGAACTCATCTTT. It yields the protein CACDTVGDTLELIF.

This clone is labeled large. In the same sample, other DNA sequences code for this CDR3. This rearrangement joins TRDV2 to TRDJ1; tentatively, D is TRDD3 (6 bases). The CDR3 spans 14 residues. The germline CDR1 and CDR2 sequences are GEAIGNYY and EKD. Trimming cost V 3 bases and J 2 bases, with 12 bases left between them. DNA of the CDR3: TGTGCCTGTGACTCCCTGATACGAACCGATAAACTCATCTTT. It encodes CACDSLIRTDKLIF.

The chain joins TRDV1 to TRDJ1, with TRDD3 identical over 9 bases. Germline assignment: CDR1 TSWWSYY and CDR2 QGS. V trimming: 2 bases; J trimming: 0 bases; junction bases outside the gene matches: 19. The CDR3 totals 21 residues. This chain's CDR3 is CALGEAEKRGYASEYTDKLIF. In nucleotides, the CDR3 is TGTGCTCTTGGGGAAGCCGAAAAGAGGGGATACGCCTCAGAGTACACCGATAAACTCATCTTT.

To note about this clone: A far larger clone is one base from this, pointing to a likely read error. Other DNA variants within this sample encode the same CDR3. The chain has TRDV2 and TRDJ3, with D perhaps TRDD3 (6 bases). Germline values: CDR1 GEAIGNYY, CDR2 EKD. This CDR3 region has 18 residues. CDR3 in amino acids: CACDTVGDLSWDTRQMFF. The CDR3 DNA reads as TGCGCCTGTGACACCGTTGGGGATTTGTCCTGGGACACCCGACAGATGTTTTTC.

In this sample, this clone turned up a few times. The CDR3 sequence is CALGPPLDPPYWRPSPYTDKLIF. For the CDR3, the DNA is TGTGCTCTTGGACCTCCTTTGGATCCACCGTACTGGAGGCCATCGCCGTACACCGATAAACTCATCTTT. The chain is built from TRDV1 and TRDJ1; the D gene is possibly TRDD3 (5 bases). The ends were cut back, 6 bases at V and 0 bases at J, with 38 bases in the middle. The germline CDR1 and CDR2 sequences are TSWWSYY and QGS. This CDR3 has 23 residues.

By share of the sample, this clone is medium-sized. This chain joins TRDV2 and TRDJ1; no reliable D call. The CDR3 has 18 residues. CDR1 and CDR2 from the germline V gene are GEAIGNYY and EKD. Trimming took 0 bases from V and 0 from J, leaving 19 bases between them. The CDR3 reads CACDTIPPGLAYTDKLIF. CDR3 nucleotides: TGTGCCTGTGACACCATCCCGCCCGGCCTTGCGTACACCGATAAACTCATCTTT.

A remark on this clone: Possible read error: a much larger clone is one base away. The CDR3 reads CACDTAGGTKLIF. CDR3 nucleotides: TGTGCCTGTGACACCGCCGGCGGGACAAAACTCATCTTT. The chain has TRDV2 and TRDJ1; D is unresolved. The CDR3 spans 13 residues. Germline CDR1 GEAIGNYY, CDR2 EKD. V lost 0 bases and J 8 bases, leaving 12 bases between the germline ends.

V usage is TRDV1 and J usage is TRDJ1; 11 bases align to TRDD3. The CDR3 runs to 18 residues. CDR1 and CDR2 from the germline V gene are TSWWSYY and QGS. Trimming took 5 bases from V and 9 from J; bases not matched to a gene: 20. The CDR3 spells CALGLPYLLGDTSVELIF. As DNA, the CDR3 is TGTGCTCTTGGGCTACCTTATTTGCTGGGGGATACTAGTGTGGAACTCATCTTT.

As regards this clone: This sequence is one base from a far larger clone and is likely a read error. This sample also contains other DNA sequences that code for the same CDR3. The genes are TRDV1 and TRDJ1, with 9 bases that match TRDD3. The trim removed 1 base at V and 0 bases at J, leaving 33 bases unmatched. Germline V gene data show CDR1 as TSWWSYY and CDR2 as QGS. The length of the CDR3 is 26 residues. The CDR3 is CALGEPRRLPYVWSTWGILYTDKLIF. The CDR3 DNA reads as TGTGCTCTTGGGGAACCCCGTCGGCTTCCCTACGTTTGGAGTACCTGGGGGATTCTGTACACCGATAAACTCATCTTT.

The chain combines TRDV1 with TRDJ1, with TRDD3 identical over 7 bases. Germline trimming cut 2 bases from V and 0 bases from J; bases unmatched to any gene: 36. The CDR3 covers 26 residues. CDR1 is TSWWSYY and CDR2 is QGS in the germline V gene. The DNA for the CDR3 is TGTGCTCTTGGGGAAGCCAGTTGGGGCGGGTCATACCGGGGGATCGACTCCCAATTGTACACCGATAAACTCATCTTT. Residues: CALGEASWGGSYRGIDSQLYTDKLIF.

This clone rates as medium-sized. The gene calls are TRDV2 and TRDJ1, with D tentatively TRDD3 (5 bases). The V end lost 1 base, the J end lost 3 bases, and 20 bases lay between the germline ends. CDR3 length equals 17 residues. Germline CDR1 reads GEAIGNYY; CDR2 reads EKD. The CDR3: CACDTVGTPGIADKLIF. Here the CDR3 DNA reads TGTGCCTGTGACACAGTGGGGACCCCGGGTATCGCCGATAAACTCATCTTT.

This clone qualifies as medium-sized (0.01 to 0.1%). This chain joins TRDV1 and TRDJ1; D ambiguous. This CDR3 contains 16 residues. Between the trimmed V and J ends, which lost 3 bases and 0 bases, there was a span of 14 bases. Germline CDR1 and CDR2: TSWWSYY and QGS. CDR3 nucleotide sequence: TGTGCTCTTGGGGAGTTGAGGAGAACTCACACCGATAAACTCATCTTT. Its protein is CALGELRRTHTDKLIF.

By share, this clone counts as medium-sized. Only one base separates this from a far larger clonotype, so it likely reflects a read error. The same CDR3 is also encoded by other DNA sequences in this sample. The chain combines TRDV1 with TRDJ1, with a weak D call TRDD3 (5 bases). Germline V gives CDR1 TSWWSYY, CDR2 QGS. CDR3 length equals 21 residues. The V and J ends lost 5 bases and 0 bases respectively, with 31 bases between them. CDR3 nucleotides: TGTGCTCTTGGGCCCCCTTTGGCCCAAATTGGTACTGGAGGATACACCGATAAACTCATCTTT. Its protein is CALGPPLAQIGTGGYTDKLIF.

This clone is large (0.1 to 1%) within its sample. The sample holds other DNA sequences that translate to the same CDR3. The CDR3 loop reads CACDTITGGSNKLIF. CDR3 DNA: TGTGCCTGTGACACGATTACTGGGGGATCGAATAAACTCATCTTT. This sequence joins TRDV2 and TRDJ1; TRDD3 aligns across 10 bases. The CDR3 sequence is 15 residues long. The germline CDR1 and CDR2 sequences are GEAIGNYY and EKD. V was pared by 1 base and J by 6 bases, with 7 bases of the junction left unmatched.

As regards this clone: This sequence may be a read error, since a much larger clone differs from it by one base. J is TRDJ1 and V is TRDV2, with 8 bases that match TRDD3. The CDR3 loop spans 18 amino acids. The germline V gene has CDR1 GEAIGNYY and CDR2 EKD. The V segment lost 2 bases and the J segment 7 bases; nucleotides outside the gene matches: 20. CDR3 in DNA: TGTGCCTGTGACAAACTTCAAACTGAGGGATACGCTGGCGGTAAACTCATCTTT. Amino acid sequence: CACDKLQTEGYAGGKLIF.

As for this clone: This likely came from a read error, as a far larger clone is one base away. The chain joins TRDV2 to TRDJ1; 13 bases map to TRDD3. Per germline, CDR1 GEAIGNYY and CDR2 EKD. CDR3 length: 18 residues. The CDR3 here is CARDAVLGDTQGPDKLIF. The DNA of the CDR3 is TGTGCCCGTGACGCCGTACTGGGGGATACGCAAGGGCCCGATAAACTCATCTTT.

Remarks on this clone: It differs at one base from a far larger clone, so likely a read error. The chain links TRDV2 to TRDJ3; D not resolved. From germline, CDR1 is GEAIGNYY and CDR2 EKD. Between the trimmed V and J ends, which lost 0 bases and 3 bases, there was a span of 11 bases. This CDR3 region has 17 residues. CDR3 in amino acids: CACDTIRRDWDTRQMFF. The CDR3 coding sequence is TGTGCCTGTGACACCATCCGGAGAGACTGGGACACCCGACAGATGTTTTTC.

A word on this clone: A read error likely explains this, since a far larger clone differs by one base. The same CDR3 is also encoded by other DNA sequences in this sample. The chain links TRDV1 to TRDJ1; D is unclear. Germline values: CDR1 TSWWSYY, CDR2 QGS. The CDR3 length is 13 residues. The CDR3 nucleotides are TGTGCTCTTGGGGAACTCAGAACGGGTAAACTCATTTTT. Amino acids: CALGELRTGKLIF.

A note on this clone: A far larger clone is a single base away, which makes a read error likely. Other nucleotide sequences in the sample specify the same CDR3. The chain couples TRDV1 to TRDJ2, with 12 bases that match TRDD3. The CDR3 has 26 amino acids. Germline V gene sequence: CDR1 TSWWSYY, CDR2 QGS. Written as DNA, the CDR3 is TGTGCTCTTGGGGAATTGGGTCCTTCCTACGACAACGTACTGGGGGATACTTTCTCTTTGACGGCACAACTCTTCTTT. Its protein is CALGELGPSYDNVLGDTFSLTAQLFF.

By frequency in the sample, this clone is medium-sized. The chain uses TRDV1 and TRDJ2, with TRDD3 matching 13 bases. The trim removed 4 bases at V and 7 bases at J, leaving 18 bases unmatched. CDR3 size: 20 residues. Germline V gene sequence: CDR1 TSWWSYY, CDR2 QGS. The CDR3: CALGVHPQASYWGIRAQLFF. The DNA of the CDR3 is TGTGCTCTTGGGGTACATCCCCAAGCTTCCTACTGGGGGATACGAGCACAACTCTTCTTT.

Notes on this clone: A far larger clone is one nucleotide away, so this likely arose from a read error. The sample has other DNA sequences that encode this CDR3 too. The CDR3 region has the DNA TGTGCTCTTGGGCCCCCTTTGGCCCAAATTGGTACCGGGGGATACACCGATAAACTCATCTTT. Protein product: CALGPPLAQIGTGGYTDKLIF. The chain joins TRDV1 to TRDJ1; 7 bases map to TRDD3. CDR3 size: 21 residues. Germline CDR1 and CDR2: TSWWSYY and QGS. J lost 0 bases, V lost 5 bases, and 24 bases had no gene match.